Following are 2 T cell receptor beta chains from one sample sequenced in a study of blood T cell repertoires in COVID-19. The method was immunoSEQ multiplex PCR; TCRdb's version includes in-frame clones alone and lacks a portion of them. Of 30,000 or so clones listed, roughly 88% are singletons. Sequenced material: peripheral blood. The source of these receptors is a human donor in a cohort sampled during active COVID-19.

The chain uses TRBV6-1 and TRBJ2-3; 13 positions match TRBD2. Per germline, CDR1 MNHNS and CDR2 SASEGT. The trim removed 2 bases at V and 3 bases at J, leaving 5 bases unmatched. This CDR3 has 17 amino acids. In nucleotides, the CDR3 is TGTGCCAGCAGTGAACAACTAGCGGGGGGGCCGACAGATACGCAGTATTTT. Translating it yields CASSEQLAGGPTDTQYF.

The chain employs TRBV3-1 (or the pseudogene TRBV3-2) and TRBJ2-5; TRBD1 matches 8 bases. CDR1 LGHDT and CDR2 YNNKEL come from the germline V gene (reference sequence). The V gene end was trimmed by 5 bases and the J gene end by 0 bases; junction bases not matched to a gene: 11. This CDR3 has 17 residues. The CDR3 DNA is TGTGCCAGCAGCTTTGATTTGGACAGGGAAGACCAAGAGACCCAGTACTTC. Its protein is CASSFDLDREDQETQYF.